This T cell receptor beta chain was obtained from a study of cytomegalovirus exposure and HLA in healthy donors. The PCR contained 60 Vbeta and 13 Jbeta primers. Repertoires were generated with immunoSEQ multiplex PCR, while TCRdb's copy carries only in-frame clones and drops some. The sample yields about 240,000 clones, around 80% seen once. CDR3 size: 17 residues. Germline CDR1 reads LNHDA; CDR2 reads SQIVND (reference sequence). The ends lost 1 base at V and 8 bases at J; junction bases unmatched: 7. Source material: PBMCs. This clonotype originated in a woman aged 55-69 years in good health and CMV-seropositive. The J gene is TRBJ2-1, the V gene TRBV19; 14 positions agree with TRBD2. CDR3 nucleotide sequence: TGTGCCAGTAGTATAGTCGGGACTAGCGGGAGTTTTCATGAGCAGTTCTTC. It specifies CASSIVGTSGSFHEQFF.